This is a list of T cell receptor beta chains from one sample in a study of cytomegalovirus exposure and HLA in healthy donors. Profiled with immunoSEQ multiplex PCR; TCRdb holds only in-frame clones, not every one. The table has under 110,000 clones, 65% to 80% seen once; the top ten hold approximately 3.7%. Sequenced: PBMCs. The receptors come from a man aged 60 to 69 in good health and CMV-seronegative. CDR3s include the opening cysteine and the closing phenylalanine or tryptophan. A D gene is named only where the DNA matches it firmly. A clone size is listed for some rows: how often the clone was seen (once, few, many), or a class if it is expanded.

D	length	size	V	J	DNA	CDR3
.	15	.	TRBV30	TRBJ1-4	TGTGCCTGGAGTGAATCGGGGTGGGAGTCGGAAAAACTGTTTTTT	CAWSESGWESEKLFF
.	17	.	TRBV4-2	TRBJ1-5	TGTGCCAGCAGCCAAGATAATTGGGCAGGGGGCAATCAGCCCCAGCATTTT	CASSQDNWAGGNQPQHF
.	10	.	TRBV30	TRBJ2-7	TGTGCCTTGGGACTCTACGAGCAGTACTTC	CALGLYEQYF
.	14	.	TRBV7-9	TRBJ2-1	TGTGCCAGCAGCCTCTTCACGACTTCCAATGAGCAGTTCTTC	CASSLFTTSNEQFF
TRBD1	18	.	TRBV28	TRBJ1-2	TGTGCCAGCAGTCCCATCCCACCGGGACAGGGGCATCTATACGGCTACACCTTC	CASSPIPPGQGHLYGYTF
TRBD1	14	.	TRBV13	TRBJ1-1	TGTGCCAGCAGCAAAAGACAGGGTAACACTGAAGCTTTCTTT	CASSKRQGNTEAFF
.	14	.	TRBV11-3	TRBJ2-7	TGTGCCAGCAGGCCCCGCCTGAGCTCCTACGAGCAGTACTTC	CASRPRLSSYEQYF
.	16	once	TRBV9	TRBJ1-3	TGTGCCAGCAGCGTTGCGGGACGGCACTCTGGAAACACCATATATTTT	CASSVAGRHSGNTIYF
.	14	.	TRBV4-1	TRBJ1-5	TGCGCCAGCAGCTCTGACAGGTTAAATCAGCCCCAGCATTTT	CASSSDRLNQPQHF
TRBD2	14	.	TRBV4-1	TRBJ2-1	TGCGCCAGCAGCTCACGGACTAGTGCCAATGAGCAGTTCTTC	CASSSRTSANEQFF
TRBD1	14	.	TRBV5-6	TRBJ2-7	TGTGCCAGCAGCCTTTCGGGACAGGGCTACGAGCAGTACTTC	CASSLSGQGYEQYF
.	18	.	TRBV9	TRBJ2-2	TGTGCCAGCAGCGTCGAGGGGGGGCGAACTAGGTCCACCGGGGAGCTGTTTTTT	CASSVEGGRTRSTGELFF
.	19	.	TRBV7-9	TRBJ2-4	TGTGCCAGCAGCCGTCGTCCCTCAGGGAAGGGGGATTTCAAAAACATTCAGTACTTC	CASSRRPSGKGDFKNIQYF
TRBD2	16	.	TRBV5-1	TRBJ2-5	TGCGCCAGCAGCTTGGCGGGCGGGGGGGCCGGAGAGACCCAGTACTTC	CASSLAGGGAGETQYF
.	13	.	TRBV5-8	TRBJ2-6	TGTGCCAGCAGGAGATCTGGGGCCAACGTCCTGACTTTC	CASRRSGANVLTF
.	12	.	TRBV2	TRBJ2-1	TGTGCCAGCAGAATTTCCGGGGATGAGCAGTTCTTC	CASRISGDEQFF
TRBD1	16	.	TRBV7-3	TRBJ2-6	TGTGCCAGCAGCTCCGCGACAGGGACTGGGGCCAACGTCCTGACTTTC	CASSSATGTGANVLTF
.	16	.	TRBV7-9	TRBJ1-4	TGTGCCAGCAGCTTAGGAACCGGGATCCTTAATGAAAAACTGTTTTTT	CASSLGTGILNEKLFF
.	14	.	TRBV6-5	TRBJ2-3	TGTGCCAGCAGTCTACTAGCTTACACAGATACGCAGTATTTT	CASSLLAYTDTQYF
.	16	.	TRBV4-1	TRBJ1-5	TGCGCCAGCAGCCAAGCCGACACCTCGGGGAATCAGCCCCAGCATTTT	CASSQADTSGNQPQHF
.	16	.	TRBV9	TRBJ1-2	TGTGCCAGCAGCGCTCAAGTCAGGGGCGCTAACTATGGCTACACCTTC	CASSAQVRGANYGYTF
TRBD1	14	.	TRBV2	TRBJ2-5	TGTGCCAGCAGTGGAGGACAGGGCGAGCAGACCCAGTACTTC	CASSGGQGEQTQYF
TRBD1	15	.	TRBV5-1	TRBJ2-2	TGCGCCAGCAGCAGAAGGACAGGGGAGGCCGGGGAGCTGTTTTTT	CASSRRTGEAGELFF
.	15	.	TRBV7-9	TRBJ1-3	TGTGCCAGCAGCGAAAGGGGGTTTTCTGGAAACACCATATATTTT	CASSERGFSGNTIYF